One sample yielded the 18 T cell receptor beta chains listed below, sequenced in a study of blood T cell repertoires in COVID-19. Profiled with immunoSEQ multiplex PCR; TCRdb holds only in-frame clones, not every one. The repertoire includes 300,000 to 450,000 clones, roughly 86% of them detected once, and less than 2.5% sits in the top ten. The sample was PBMCs or T cells enriched from blood (not recorded which). Receptor source: a man aged 35 to 55 in a cohort exposed to, infected with or recovered from COVID-19 (not recorded which).

This chain joins TRBV15 and TRBJ1-5; 8 bases map to TRBD1. The germline gives CDR1 LNHNV, CDR2 YYDKDF (reference sequence). The ends lost 5 bases at V and 3 bases at J; junction bases unmatched: 3. This CDR3 has 14 amino acids. CDR3 sequence: CATSPDRVNQPQHF. CDR3 coding DNA: TGTGCCACCAGCCCGGACAGGGTCAATCAGCCCCAGCATTTT. The full variable domain, completed using reference TRBV15 and TRBJ1-5, is DAMVIQNPRYQVTQFGKPVTLSCSQTLNHNVMYWYQQKSSQAPKLLFHYYDKDFNNEADTPDNFQSRRPNTSFCFLDIRSPGLGDTAMYLCATSPDRVNQPQHFGDGTRLSIL.

V gene TRBV5-1 combines with J gene TRBJ2-7, with D possibly TRBD1 on 6 matching bases. CDR1 and CDR2 from the germline V gene are SGHRS and YFSETQ. Trimming removed 4 bases from V and 1 base from J, with 15 bases in between. The CDR3 spans 15 residues. The chain's CDR3 is CASSNPLGQSYEQYF. The CDR3 coding sequence is TGCGCCAGCAGCAATCCTCTAGGACAGTCCTACGAGCAGTACTTC. Complete variable domain (other parts from reference TRBV5-1 and TRBJ2-7): KAGVTQTPRYLIKTRGQQVTLSCSPISGHRSVSWYQQTPGQGLQFLFEYFSETQRNKGNFPGRFSGRQFSNSRSEMNVSTLELGDSALYLCASSNPLGQSYEQYFGPGTRLTVT.

The chain combines TRBV4-2 with TRBJ1-5; D is undetermined. Germline assignment: CDR1 LGHNA and CDR2 YNFKEQ. This CDR3 comprises 15 residues. Deletions cut 4 bases from V and 0 bases from J, with 10 bases between. This CDR3 reads CASSPARASNQPQHF. Written as DNA, the CDR3 is TGTGCCAGCAGCCCCGCCCGCGCTAGCAATCAGCCCCAGCATTTT.

The rearrangement uses TRBV5-1 and TRBJ2-7; D gene uncertain. Deletions cut 0 bases from V and 2 bases from J, with 9 bases between. The CDR3 runs to 14 residues. CDR1 is SGHRS and CDR2 is YFSETQ in the germline V gene. The CDR3: CASSLDTGTYEQYF. The CDR3 DNA sequence: TGCGCCAGCAGCTTGGATACCGGTACCTACGAGCAGTACTTC.

In the case of this clone: The same CDR3 can be traced to other DNA sequences in this sample. The chain links TRBV6-5 to TRBJ2-7; 10 bases line up with TRBD2. Germline values: CDR1 MNHEY, CDR2 SVGAGI. This CDR3 is built from 14 residues. The V segment lost 4 bases and the J segment 4 bases; nucleotides outside the gene matches: 4. CDR3 sequence (DNA): TGTGCCAGCAGTTTAGCGGGAGGATCATACGAGCAGTACTTC. It encodes CASSLAGGSYEQYF.

In nucleotides, the CDR3 is TGCGCCAGCAGCCCTACAGGGGGCGCGATTAATGAGCAGTTCTTC. The encoded protein is CASSPTGGAINEQFF. V gene TRBV5-1 combines with J gene TRBJ2-1, with TRBD1 matching over 9 bases. Germline CDR1 SGHRS, CDR2 YFSETQ. The CDR3 covers 15 residues. The ends lost 4 bases at V and 7 bases at J; junction bases unmatched: 9. Full variable domain (outside the CDR3, taken from reference TRBV5-1 and TRBJ2-1): KAGVTQTPRYLIKTRGQQVTLSCSPISGHRSVSWYQQTPGQGLQFLFEYFSETQRNKGNFPGRFSGRQFSNSRSEMNVSTLELGDSALYLCASSPTGGAINEQFFGPGTRLTVL.

This clone was counted a few times. The chain carries TRBV24-1 and TRBJ2-7; weak D call: TRBD2 (6 bases). V lost 5 bases, J lost 5 bases, and 9 bases lay in between. This CDR3 is built from 12 residues. Germline CDR1 is KGHDR and CDR2 is SFDVKD. CDR3 in amino acids: CATSVEGNEQYF. As DNA, the CDR3 is TGTGCCACCAGTGTGGAGGGGAACGAGCAGTACTTC.

This clone was picked up a small number of times. The chain links TRBV4-1 to TRBJ2-1; TRBD2 matches 10 bases. CDR1 is MGHRA, CDR2 YSYEKL, per germline. V lost 1 base and J lost 5; bases outside the gene matches: 8. The CDR3 spans 17 residues. In DNA, the CDR3 is TGCGCCAGCAGCCAAGGTAGGGCTAGCGGGAGAAACAATGAGCAGTTCTTC. As protein: CASSQGRASGRNNEQFF.

V gene TRBV29-1 combines with J gene TRBJ1-1; 7 positions match TRBD1. Unmatched junction bases numbered 19, after V lost 7 bases and J lost 2 bases. In germline, CDR1 is SQVTM, CDR2 ANQGSEA. The CDR3 loop spans 17 amino acids. The CDR3 reads CSGLTGVSFRANTEAFF. As DNA, the CDR3 is TGCAGCGGTTTAACAGGGGTGTCCTTCAGGGCTAACACTGAAGCTTTCTTT.

The rearrangement joins TRBV10-3 to TRBJ1-5; D uncertain. The CDR3 spans 16 residues. V was pared by 2 bases and J by 6 bases, with 17 bases between. CDR1 and CDR2 (germline): ENHRY, SYGVKD. CDR3 amino acids: CAISEVLGGSGQPQHF. The CDR3, as DNA: TGTGCCATCAGTGAGGTTTTAGGAGGGTCCGGTCAGCCCCAGCATTTT.

This chain uses TRBV5-1 with TRBJ1-2; no clear D. Trimming stripped 1 base from V and 6 bases from J, with 7 bases between. Germline V gene sequence: CDR1 SGHRS, CDR2 YFSETQ. This CDR3 has 12 residues. The CDR3 nucleotides read TGCGCCAGCAGCTTGATGAGTGATGGCTACACCTTC. It yields the protein CASSLMSDGYTF.

The chain uses TRBV2 and TRBJ2-7; D gene uncertain. Germline CDR1 and CDR2: SNHLY and FYNNEI. Trimming pared 5 bases from V and 3 bases from J, leaving 5 bases between. The CDR3 length is 11 residues. The CDR3 loop reads CASSYYYEQYF. Here the CDR3 DNA reads TGTGCCAGCAGTTATTACTACGAGCAGTACTTC.

The chain combines TRBV7-8 with TRBJ1-4, with 10 bases aligning to TRBD1. The CDR3 consists of 19 residues. V was pared by 6 bases and J by 2 bases, with 15 bases of the junction left unmatched. CDR1 and CDR2 (germline): SGHVS, FQNEAQ. CDR3 sequence reads: CASRPRGTGALRTNEKLFF. DNA for the CDR3: TGTGCCAGCAGGCCCAGGGGGACAGGGGCCCTTAGGACTAATGAAAAACTGTTTTTT.

V gene TRBV6-2 or TRBV6-3 combines with J gene TRBJ2-7; weak D call: TRBD2 (5 bases). The CDR3 runs to 14 residues. V shed 0 bases and J shed 1 base, with 7 bases lying between them. Germline values: CDR1 MNHEY, CDR2 SVGEGT. DNA for the CDR3: TGTGCCAGCAGTTACTCGGACTTATCCTACGAGCAGTACTTC. It specifies CASSYSDLSYEQYF.

The chain is built from TRBV28 and TRBJ1-2; 11 bases line up with TRBD1. V dropped 5 bases and J dropped 7; count of bases not matched to a gene: 6. CDR1 is MDHEN and CDR2 is SYDVKM in the germline V gene. The CDR3 is 14 residues long. Here the CDR3 reads CASSPPGQGVGYTF. The CDR3 DNA sequence: TGTGCCAGCAGTCCACCGGGACAGGGGGTTGGCTACACCTTC.

The chain recombines TRBV7-8 with TRBJ2-1, with TRBD2 matching over 12 bases. The CDR3 has 16 residues. Germline lookup yields CDR1 SGHVS and CDR2 FQNEAQ. Trimming at V came to 5 bases and at J to 6 bases, leaving 8 bases not matched to a gene. Written as DNA, the CDR3 is TGTGCCAGCAGCCCGCTGACTAGCGGGAGACTCAATGAGCAGTTCTTC. Translated, it gives CASSPLTSGRLNEQFF.

This chain links TRBV19 with TRBJ1-1, with a possible D match to TRBD1 (5 bases). The CDR3 has 15 amino acids. Germline CDR1 and CDR2: LNHDA and SQIVND (reference sequence). Trimming took off 5 bases at V and 1 base at J, with 14 bases between the two ends. CDR3 coding DNA: TGTGCCAGTAGTCGGGGGGGACTTACGAACACTGAAGCTTTCTTT. Its protein is CASSRGGLTNTEAFF. The whole variable domain, filled in from reference TRBV19 and TRBJ1-1, reads DGGITQSPKYLFRKEGQNVTLSCEQNLNHDAMYWYRQDPGQGLRLIYYSQIVNDFQKGDIAEGYSVSREKKESFPLTVTSAQKNPTAFYLCASSRGGLTNTEAFFGQGTRLTVV.

This clone was recorded only once. This chain connects TRBV28 to TRBJ2-2, with D possibly matching TRBD2 (6 bases). V was shortened by 2 bases and J by 2 bases, with 12 bases between the two germline ends. The CDR3 sequence is 16 residues long. Germline CDR1 is MDHEN and CDR2 is SYDVKM. CDR3: CASSLILATNTGELFF. As DNA, the CDR3 is TGTGCCAGCAGTTTAATCCTAGCGACTAACACCGGGGAGCTGTTTTTT.